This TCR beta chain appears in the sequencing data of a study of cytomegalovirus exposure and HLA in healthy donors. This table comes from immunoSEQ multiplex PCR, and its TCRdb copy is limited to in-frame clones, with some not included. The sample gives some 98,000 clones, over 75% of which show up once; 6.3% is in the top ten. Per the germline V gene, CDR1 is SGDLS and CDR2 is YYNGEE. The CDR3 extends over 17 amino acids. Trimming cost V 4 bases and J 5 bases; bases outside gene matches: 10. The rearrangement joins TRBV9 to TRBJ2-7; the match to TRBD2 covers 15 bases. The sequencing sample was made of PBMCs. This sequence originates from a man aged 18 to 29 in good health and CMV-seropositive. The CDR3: CASSTLGLAGGVHEQYF. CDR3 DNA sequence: TGTGCCAGCAGCACGCTGGGACTAGCGGGAGGCGTCCACGAGCAGTACTTC.